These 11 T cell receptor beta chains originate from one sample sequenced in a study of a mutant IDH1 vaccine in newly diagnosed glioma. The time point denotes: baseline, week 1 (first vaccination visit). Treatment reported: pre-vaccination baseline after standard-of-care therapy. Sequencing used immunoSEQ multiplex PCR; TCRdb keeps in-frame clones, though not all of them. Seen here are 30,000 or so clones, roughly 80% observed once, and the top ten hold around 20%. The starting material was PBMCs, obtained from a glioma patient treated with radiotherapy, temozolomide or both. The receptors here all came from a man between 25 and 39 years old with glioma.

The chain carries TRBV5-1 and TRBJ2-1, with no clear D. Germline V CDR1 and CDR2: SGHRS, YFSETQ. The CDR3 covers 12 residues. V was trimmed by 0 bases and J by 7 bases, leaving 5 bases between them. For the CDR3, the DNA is TGCGCCAGCAGCTTGGATTGGAATGAGCAGTTCTTC. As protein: CASSLDWNEQFF.

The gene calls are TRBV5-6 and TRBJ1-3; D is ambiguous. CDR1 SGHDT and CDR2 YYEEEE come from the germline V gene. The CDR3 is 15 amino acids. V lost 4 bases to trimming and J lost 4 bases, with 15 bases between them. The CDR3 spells CASSQATSRGNTIYF. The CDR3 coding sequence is TGTGCCAGCAGCCAAGCCACCTCCAGGGGAAACACCATATATTTT.

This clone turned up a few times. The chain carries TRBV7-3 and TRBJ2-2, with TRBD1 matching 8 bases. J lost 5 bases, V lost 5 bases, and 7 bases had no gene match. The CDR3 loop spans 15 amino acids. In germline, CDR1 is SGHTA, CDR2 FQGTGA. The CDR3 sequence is CASSPQHRGTGELFF. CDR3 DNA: TGTGCCAGCAGCCCTCAACACAGGGGGACCGGGGAGCTGTTTTTT.

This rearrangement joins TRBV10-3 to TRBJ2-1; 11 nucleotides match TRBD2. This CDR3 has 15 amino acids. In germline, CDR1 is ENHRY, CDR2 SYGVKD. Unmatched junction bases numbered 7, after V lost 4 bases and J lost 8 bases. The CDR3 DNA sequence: TGTGCCATCAGTGGAACTAGCGGGAGTAGCGATGAGCAGTTCTTC. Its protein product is CAISGTSGSSDEQFF.

This CDR3 reads CSVGTVSYNEQFF. CDR3 DNA sequence: TGCAGCGTAGGGACAGTTTCCTACAATGAGCAGTTCTTC. The V and J genes are TRBV29-1 and TRBJ2-1; 7 bases are a match to TRBD1. CDR3 length equals 13 residues. Germline V gene lookup returns CDR1 SQVTM and CDR2 ANQGSEA. J gave up 1 base and V 6 bases, and 3 bases lay outside the gene matches.

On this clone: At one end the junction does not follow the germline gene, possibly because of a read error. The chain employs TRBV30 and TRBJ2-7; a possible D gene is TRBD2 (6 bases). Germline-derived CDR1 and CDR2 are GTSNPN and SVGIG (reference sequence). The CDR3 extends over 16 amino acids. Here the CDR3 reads CAWGVVGGTHPYEQYF. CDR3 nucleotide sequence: TGTGCCTGGGGTGTGGTTGGGGGGACCCACCCCTACGAGCAGTACTTC.

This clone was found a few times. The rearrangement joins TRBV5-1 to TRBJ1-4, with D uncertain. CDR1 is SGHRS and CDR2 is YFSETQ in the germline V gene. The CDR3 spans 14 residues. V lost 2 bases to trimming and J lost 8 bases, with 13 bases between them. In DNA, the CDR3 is TGCGCCAGCAGCTTCTACGGTATGGCGGAAAAACTGTTTTTT. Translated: CASSFYGMAEKLFF.

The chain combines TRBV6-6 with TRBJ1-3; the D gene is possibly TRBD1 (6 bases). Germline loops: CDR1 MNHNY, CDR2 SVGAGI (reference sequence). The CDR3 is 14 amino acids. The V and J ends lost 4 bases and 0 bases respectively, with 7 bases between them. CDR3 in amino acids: CASSLQGSGNTIYF. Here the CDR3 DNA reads TGTGCCAGCAGTTTACAGGGCTCTGGAAACACCATATATTTT.

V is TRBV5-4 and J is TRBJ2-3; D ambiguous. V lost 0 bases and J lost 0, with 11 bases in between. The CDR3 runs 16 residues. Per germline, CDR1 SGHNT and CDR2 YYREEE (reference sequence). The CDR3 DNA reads TGTGCCAGCAGCTTGGACGGATCGCCTAGCACAGATACGCAGTATTTT. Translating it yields CASSLDGSPSTDTQYF.

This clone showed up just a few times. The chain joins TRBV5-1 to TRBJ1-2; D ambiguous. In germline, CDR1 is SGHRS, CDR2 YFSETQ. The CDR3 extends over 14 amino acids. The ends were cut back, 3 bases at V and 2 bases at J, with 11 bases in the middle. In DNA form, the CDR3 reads TGCGCCAGCAGCTCCGTACCCGAGAACTATGGCTACACCTTC. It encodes CASSSVPENYGYTF.

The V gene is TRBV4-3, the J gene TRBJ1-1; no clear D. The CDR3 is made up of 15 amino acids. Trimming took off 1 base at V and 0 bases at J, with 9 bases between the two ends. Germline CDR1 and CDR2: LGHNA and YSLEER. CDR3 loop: CASSQAQYMNTEAFF. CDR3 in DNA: TGCGCCAGCAGCCAAGCGCAGTACATGAACACTGAAGCTTTCTTT.